Each of the 26 T cell receptor beta chains below was sequenced from the same sample in a study of T-cell reconstitution after alpha-beta-depleted transplantation in children. Construction of the TCRbeta library involved unique molecular identifiers. TCRdb independently ran MiXCR on the PCR reads; one entry per CDR3 protein. The sample shows around 580,000 distinct CDR3 sequences, about 23% of them seen only once. The starting material was PBMCs, mostly from graft donor cells, obtained 360 days after TCRalphabeta/CD19-depleted stem cell transplant. The receptors shown here come from a boy under two years old who had a stem cell transplant for acute myeloid leukemia, so the T cells may come from the graft donor.

The CDR3 loop reads CSARPPGAGYGYTF. CDR3 sequence (DNA): TGCAGTGCCCGCCCCCCAGGGGCGGGCTATGGCTACACCTTC. The genes are TRBV20-1 and TRBJ1-2, with D perhaps TRBD1 (6 bases). Germline lookup yields CDR1 DFQATT and CDR2 SNEGSKA (reference sequence). Trimming took 6 bases from V and 4 from J, leaving 18 bases between them. The CDR3 loop spans 14 amino acids.

This clonotype was detected a few times. The genes are TRBV20-1 and TRBJ2-2, with D unclear. V lost 2 bases and J lost 3, with 10 bases in between. Germline V gene lookup returns CDR1 DFQATT and CDR2 SNEGSKA (reference sequence). The CDR3 runs 14 residues. The CDR3 DNA reads TGCAGTGCTAGAAGGACGGTATACACCGGGGAGCTGTTTTTT. This gives the protein CSARRTVYTGELFF.

This clonotype occurred a few times. V usage is TRBV10-3 and J usage is TRBJ1-6; D unclear. Germline assignment: CDR1 ENHRY and CDR2 SYGVKD. V was trimmed by 8 bases and J by 6 bases, leaving 14 bases between them. The CDR3 has 14 amino acids. CDR3 in DNA: TGTGCCATCGGCCCGGAATTCCCTAATTCACCCCTCCACTTT. It yields the protein CAIGPEFPNSPLHF.

The gene calls are TRBV11-2 and TRBJ2-3; D is uncertain. The CDR3 has 13 amino acids. V shed 0 bases and J shed 4 bases, with 5 bases lying between them. Germline CDR1 reads SGHAT; CDR2 reads FQNNGV. The CDR3 is CASSLDPSDTQYF. Here the CDR3 DNA reads TGTGCCAGCAGCTTAGATCCATCAGATACGCAGTATTTT.

In its sample, this clonotype was seen a few times. This chain uses TRBV6-1 with TRBJ2-7; D remains ambiguous. Germline-derived CDR1 and CDR2 are MNHNS and SASEGT. This CDR3 has 11 residues. The ends were cut back, 8 bases at V and 4 bases at J, with 9 bases in the middle. CDR3 protein: CASQTIYEQYV. The CDR3 DNA is TGTGCCAGCCAGACGATTTACGAGCAGTACGTC.

DNA of the CDR3: TGTGCCAGCTCACCATTGGACAGCCACAGGTATGGCTACACCTTC. It encodes CASSPLDSHRYGYTF. The rearrangement joins TRBV18 to TRBJ1-2, with D maybe TRBD1 (6 bases). Germline loops: CDR1 KGHSH, CDR2 LQKENI. The CDR3 is 15 amino acids. Trimming removed 2 bases at V and 5 bases at J, with 15 bases between.

The J gene is TRBJ2-2, the V gene TRBV6-1; 12 positions match TRBD2. CDR1 MNHNS and CDR2 SASEGT come from the germline V gene. The junction had 4 bases not matched to a gene; V was cut back by 8 bases and J by 0 bases. CDR3 length equals 16 residues. The CDR3 DNA sequence: TGTGCCAGCGGGACTAGCGGGCCCCCGAACACCGGGGAGCTGTTTTTT. Amino acid sequence: CASGTSGPPNTGELFF.

The gene calls are TRBV5-5 and TRBJ2-2; tentative D call: TRBD2 (6 bases). Trimming left V 6 bases short and J 2 bases short, with 14 bases between. CDR3 length: 15 amino acids. Germline V lookup: CDR1 SGHKS, CDR2 YYEKEE (reference sequence). The CDR3 sequence: CASNHGGPNTGELFF. Written as DNA, the CDR3 is TGTGCCAGCAATCACGGGGGACCTAACACCGGGGAGCTGTTTTTT.

The chain employs TRBV19 and TRBJ2-1, with D uncertain. This CDR3 contains 13 residues. Per germline, CDR1 LNHDA and CDR2 SQIVND (reference sequence). The ends were cut back, 10 bases at V and 9 bases at J, with 19 bases in the middle. The CDR3 sequence: CATSDHAKFEQFF. The DNA for the CDR3 is TGTGCCACTTCGGACCACGCTAAGTTTGAGCAGTTCTTC.

The J gene is TRBJ2-4, the V gene TRBV5-1; 14 bases are shared with TRBD2. V was pared by 4 bases and J by 0 bases, with 9 bases of the junction left unmatched. The CDR3 has 19 residues. The V gene's germline CDR1 is SGHRS and CDR2 YFSETQ. This CDR3 reads CASSLGTSGGLIAKNIQYF. The CDR3 bases are TGCGCCAGCAGCCTGGGGACTAGCGGGGGCCTCATAGCCAAAAACATTCAGTACTTC.

In this sample, this clonotype turned up many times. The chain uses TRBV10-3 and TRBJ2-3; D perhaps matches TRBD1 (6 bases). Germline CDR1 ENHRY, CDR2 SYGVKD. The length of the CDR3 is 15 residues. Trimming shortened V by 7 bases and J by 0 bases, and 14 bases separated the two germline ends. In DNA, the CDR3 is TGTGCCATCATGGACGGACAGACAAGCACAGATACGCAGTATTTT. Amino acids: CAIMDGQTSTDTQYF.

This clonotype was seen only a few times. V is TRBV6-5 and J is TRBJ1-1; possibly TRBD1 for D (5 bases). Trimming took off 2 bases at V and 3 bases at J, with 13 bases between the two ends. The CDR3 covers 15 residues. The V gene's germline CDR1 is MNHEY and CDR2 SVGAGI. The CDR3 protein is CASSYARAWDTEAFF. In DNA form, the CDR3 reads TGTGCCAGCAGTTACGCCAGGGCGTGGGACACTGAAGCTTTCTTT.

This clonotype has at least ten counts. The V gene is TRBV20-1, the J gene TRBJ1-2; D uncertain. Germline lookup yields CDR1 DFQATT and CDR2 SNEGSKA (reference sequence). V gave up 3 bases and J gave up 4 bases, with 12 bases separating them. This CDR3 spans 13 amino acids. The CDR3 sequence is CSASDGRIYGYTF. CDR3 DNA sequence: TGCAGTGCTAGTGACGGGCGGATCTATGGCTACACCTTC.

CDR3 bases: TGCAGTGCTAGAGGACAGGGGGCTTCGATGAACACTGAAGCTTTCTTT. It is translated as CSARGQGASMNTEAFF. The V gene is TRBV20-1, the J gene TRBJ1-1, with 10 bases that match TRBD1. The V gene's germline CDR1 is DFQATT and CDR2 SNEGSKA (reference sequence). V shed 1 base and J 0 bases; nucleotides not matched to a gene: 5. This CDR3 has 16 amino acids.

This clonotype was picked up a small number of times. The J gene is TRBJ2-5, the V gene TRBV20-1, with unresolved D. V gave up 3 bases and J gave up 1 base, with 15 bases separating them. Germline CDR1 DFQATT, CDR2 SNEGSKA (reference sequence). CDR3 length: 15 amino acids. The CDR3 DNA reads TGCAGTGCTAGTCCGACCGACTTGGTCCAAGAGACCCAGTACTTC. It encodes CSASPTDLVQETQYF.

This chain uses TRBV5-1 with TRBJ1-3; tentatively, D is TRBD1 (6 bases). Per the germline V gene, CDR1 is SGHRS and CDR2 is YFSETQ. CDR3 length: 15 residues. With 4 bases removed from V and 3 bases from J, the gap between germline ends came to 14 bases. The CDR3 DNA reads as TGCGCCAGCAGCGCTACCGGGACACTTGGAAACACCATATATTTT. Its translation: CASSATGTLGNTIYF.

This clonotype was counted many times. The V and J genes are TRBV20-1 and TRBJ2-2; 8 nucleotides agree with TRBD2. V was pared by 1 base and J by 2 bases, with 6 bases of the junction left unmatched. The length of the CDR3 is 16 residues. Per germline, CDR1 DFQATT and CDR2 SNEGSKA (reference sequence). CDR3 bases: TGCAGTGCTAGAGTTTTCAGCGGGGGAAACACCGGGGAGCTGTTTTTT. This encodes CSARVFSGGNTGELFF.

This clonotype came up many times. The rearrangement links TRBV29-1 to TRBJ2-1; TRBD1 aligns across 9 bases. With 7 bases clipped from V and 8 bases from J, the junction kept 6 bases outside the gene matches. This CDR3 is built from 12 residues. Germline V gene lookup returns CDR1 SQVTM and CDR2 ANQGSEA. The DNA for the CDR3 is TGCAGCGGTACGACAGGGGGTTATGAGCAGTTCTTC. Protein sequence: CSGTTGGYEQFF.

CDR3 in DNA: TGCGCCAGCAGCCACCGACAGGGGTACAACTATGGCTACACCTTC. Translation gives CASSHRQGYNYGYTF. The chain combines TRBV4-3 with TRBJ1-2; 8 nucleotides match TRBD1. J was trimmed by 2 bases and V by 3 bases; bases with no gene match: 5. Looked up from germline, CDR1 is LGHNA and CDR2 is YSLEER. This CDR3 has 15 residues.

This clonotype turned up a few times. The chain combines TRBV12-3 or TRBV12-4 with TRBJ2-2; D not resolved. The CDR3 is made up of 15 amino acids. V dropped 2 bases and J dropped 6 bases, with 13 bases sitting between them. In DNA form, the CDR3 reads TGTGCCAGCAGTTTACGCTTACTGTCGGCCGGGGAGCTGTTTTTT. Amino acids: CASSLRLLSAGELFF.

V is TRBV20-1 and J is TRBJ2-2; D is unresolved. V lost 2 bases to trimming and J lost 6 bases, with 13 bases between them. The CDR3 loop spans 14 amino acids. Germline-derived CDR1 and CDR2 are DFQATT and SNEGSKA (reference sequence). The CDR3 nucleotides are TGCAGTGCTAGACCTCTTGTCGGAGCCGGGGAGCTGTTTTTT. Amino acid sequence: CSARPLVGAGELFF.

In this sample, this clonotype turned up many times. The chain links TRBV5-1 to TRBJ2-7; TRBD1 agrees at 8 bases. Germline CDR1 SGHRS, CDR2 YFSETQ. The CDR3 spans 14 residues. Trimming cost V 7 bases and J 2 bases; bases outside gene matches: 8. CDR3 nucleotide sequence: TGCGCCAGCCGCCCCACAGGGGGTGCCTACGAGCAGTACTTC. Its protein is CASRPTGGAYEQYF.

This CDR3 is CSARRAGGISYNEQFF. CDR3 bases: TGCAGTGCTCGACGAGCAGGGGGGATCTCCTACAATGAGCAGTTCTTC. The gene calls are TRBV20-1 and TRBJ2-1; D is possibly TRBD1 (7 bases). Germline-derived CDR1 and CDR2 are DFQATT and SNEGSKA (reference sequence). The germline V and J ends were trimmed by 5 bases and 0 bases, with 17 bases remaining between them. This CDR3 has 16 residues.

This clonotype was observed a handful of times. This sequence joins TRBV20-1 and TRBJ1-5; no clear D. Germline assignment: CDR1 DFQATT and CDR2 SNEGSKA (reference sequence). V lost 1 base, J lost 3 bases, and 4 bases lay in between. The CDR3 has 12 residues. The CDR3 loop reads CSARGNNQPQHF. CDR3 bases: TGCAGTGCTAGAGGGAACAATCAGCCCCAGCATTTT.

The chain couples TRBV7-6 to TRBJ2-7; 9 positions match TRBD1. CDR1 and CDR2 from the germline V gene are SGHVS and FNYEAQ. The CDR3 has 14 amino acids. The trim removed 2 bases at V and 3 bases at J, leaving 2 bases unmatched. The CDR3 coding sequence is TGTGCCAGCAGCTTAAAGGGACAGGGCTACGAGCAGTACTTC. This codes for CASSLKGQGYEQYF.

This clonotype has at least ten counts. The V and J genes are TRBV25-1 and TRBJ2-2, with 8 bases aligning to TRBD1. The CDR3 consists of 15 residues. V was pared by 6 bases and J by 5 bases, with 8 bases of the junction left unmatched. Germline CDR1 and CDR2: MGHDK and SYGVNS. The CDR3 region is CASSEDRALTGELFF. The CDR3 DNA reads TGTGCCAGCAGCGAGGACAGGGCCTTAACCGGGGAGCTGTTTTTT.